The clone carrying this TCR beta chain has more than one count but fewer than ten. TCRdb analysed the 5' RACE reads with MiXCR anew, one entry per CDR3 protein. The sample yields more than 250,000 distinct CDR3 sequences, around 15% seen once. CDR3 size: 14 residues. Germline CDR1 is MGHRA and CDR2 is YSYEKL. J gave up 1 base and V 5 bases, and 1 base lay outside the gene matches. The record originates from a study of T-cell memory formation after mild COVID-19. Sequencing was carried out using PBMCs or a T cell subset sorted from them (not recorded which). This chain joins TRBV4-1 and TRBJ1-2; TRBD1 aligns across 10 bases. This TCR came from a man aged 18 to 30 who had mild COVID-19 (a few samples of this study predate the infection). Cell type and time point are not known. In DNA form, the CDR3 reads TGCGCCAGCAGCGGGGACAGGGGTAACTATGGCTACACCTTC. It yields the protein CASSGDRGNYGYTF.